The 30 T cell receptor beta chains below all came from one sample that was sequenced in a study of blood T cell repertoires in COVID-19. Data came from immunoSEQ multiplex PCR; TCRdb stores just in-frame clones and leaves some out. The table records more than 95,000 clones, 81% of them present only once. Material: peripheral blood. All receptors derive from a man aged 25 to 40 with COVID-19, enrolled during active disease.

The chain recombines TRBV15 with TRBJ2-3; D is unclear. CDR3 length equals 14 residues. Deletions cut 6 bases from V and 0 bases from J, with 10 bases between. Looked up from germline, CDR1 is LNHNV and CDR2 is YYDKDF (reference sequence). CDR3 in DNA: TGTGCCACCAGGGCAGGTTTGAGCACAGATACGCAGTATTTT. Amino acids: CATRAGLSTDTQYF.

The chain joins TRBV7-2 to TRBJ1-5, with D unclear. V lost 3 bases and J 8 bases, leaving 11 bases between the germline ends. Germline assignment: CDR1 SGHTA and CDR2 FQGNSA. The CDR3 is 13 amino acids. CDR3 bases: TGTGCCAGCAGCTTCTGGGCGAGTGAGCCCCAGCATTTT. Translation: CASSFWASEPQHF.

The chain joins TRBV11-3 to TRBJ2-1, with a weak D call TRBD2 (5 bases). There are 18 residues in the CDR3. Looked up from germline, CDR1 is SGHNT and CDR2 is YENEEA. Trimming stripped 2 bases from V and 1 base from J, with 18 bases between. Here the CDR3 DNA reads TGTGCCAGCAGCTTAATCGTCTCTAGCCAATTGTCCTACAATGAGCAGTTCTTC. Translation gives CASSLIVSSQLSYNEQFF.

The V gene is TRBV4-3, the J gene TRBJ2-1; D perhaps matches TRBD2 (5 bases). There are 17 residues in the CDR3. V lost 0 bases, J lost 5 bases, and 17 bases lay in between. The germline V gene encodes CDR1 LGHNA and CDR2 YSLEER. In nucleotides, the CDR3 is TGCGCCAGCAGCCAAGACGCCGGCCTCGACTATAACAATGAGCAGTTCTTC. Translating it yields CASSQDAGLDYNNEQFF.

This clone was recorded a few times. This chain connects TRBV2 to TRBJ2-7; D gene ambiguous. The ends were cut back, 4 bases at V and 5 bases at J, with 12 bases in the middle. The germline V gene encodes CDR1 SNHLY and CDR2 FYNNEI. The CDR3 consists of 13 residues. The CDR3 spells CASSATSWDEQYF. The CDR3 DNA reads TGTGCCAGCAGTGCGACTTCTTGGGACGAGCAGTACTTC.

This clone was seen a handful of times. The chain carries TRBV11-3 and TRBJ2-5; D is undetermined. Per germline, CDR1 SGHNT and CDR2 YENEEA. The CDR3 contains 14 residues. The germline V and J ends were trimmed by 7 bases and 1 base, with 13 bases remaining between them. The CDR3 loop reads CASTPHKSQETQYF. DNA for the CDR3: TGTGCCAGCACCCCCCACAAATCCCAAGAGACCCAGTACTTC.

The rearrangement links TRBV7-9 to TRBJ2-5; perhaps TRBD2 as D (7 bases). CDR1 SEHNR and CDR2 FQNEAQ come from the germline V gene (reference sequence). Trimming pared 3 bases from V and 2 bases from J, leaving 16 bases between. The CDR3 is 16 residues long. DNA for the CDR3: TGTGCCAGCAGCTTGAGGGAGGGGGGGCTACAAGAGACCCAGTACTTC. Encoded protein: CASSLREGGLQETQYF.

J is TRBJ1-2 and V is TRBV5-1, with 7 bases fitting TRBD1. The trim removed 2 bases at V and 5 bases at J, leaving 3 bases unmatched. The CDR3 is 13 amino acids. Germline V CDR1 and CDR2: SGHRS, YFSETQ. CDR3 in DNA: TGCGCCAGCAGCTTCCGGGACAGATATGGCTACACCTTC. Encoded protein: CASSFRDRYGYTF.

The rearrangement uses TRBV27 and TRBJ2-1; D uncertain. The CDR3 has 13 amino acids. V shed 6 bases and J shed 4 bases, with 10 bases lying between them. The germline V gene encodes CDR1 MNHEY and CDR2 SMNVEV (reference sequence). The CDR3, as DNA: TGTGCCAGCAGAGAGGCTACTTACAATGAGCAGTTCTTC. Translated: CASREATYNEQFF.

This sequence joins TRBV7-6 and TRBJ1-3; 8 bases align to TRBD1. V was pared by 5 bases and J by 2 bases, with 5 bases of the junction left unmatched. CDR3 size: 15 residues. Germline lookup yields CDR1 SGHVS and CDR2 FNYEAQ. The chain's CDR3 is CASSADRGAGNTIYF. DNA of the CDR3: TGTGCCAGCAGCGCCGACAGGGGAGCTGGAAACACCATATATTTT.

This clone was seen only a few times. The rearrangement uses TRBV25-1 and TRBJ1-2, with 7 bases matching TRBD1. Trimming at V came to 10 bases and at J to 1 base, leaving 6 bases not matched to a gene. This CDR3 is 13 amino acids long. Germline V gene data show CDR1 as MGHDK and CDR2 as SYGVNS. The CDR3 region is CATSGQFNYGYTF. CDR3 DNA: TGTGCCACCTCGGGACAGTTTAACTATGGCTACACCTTC.

The chain uses TRBV5-8 and TRBJ1-5, with 7 bases that match TRBD1. Germline loops: CDR1 SGHTS, CDR2 YDEGEE. With 2 bases clipped from V and 1 base from J, the junction kept 6 bases outside the gene matches. The CDR3 loop spans 16 amino acids. The DNA for the CDR3 is TGTGCCAGCAGCTTTCAGGGGACAGCAAGCAATCAGCCCCAGCATTTT. Its translation is CASSFQGTASNQPQHF.

This chain joins TRBV30 and TRBJ2-1, with TRBD2 matching 9 bases. This CDR3 has 13 amino acids. Germline loops: CDR1 GTSNPN, CDR2 SVGIG (reference sequence). Here the CDR3 reads CVLSSGAYNEQFF. CDR3 nucleotides: TGTGTCCTGTCTAGCGGGGCCTACAATGAGCAGTTCTTC.

This sequence joins TRBV29-1 and TRBJ2-1, with TRBD2 matching 10 bases. The germline V gene has CDR1 SQVTM and CDR2 ANQGSEA. There are 14 residues in the CDR3. The V segment lost 6 bases and the J segment 8 bases; nucleotides outside the gene matches: 10. CDR3 protein: CSVIRTSGGDEQFF. The CDR3 DNA sequence: TGCAGCGTGATCCGGACTAGCGGTGGAGATGAGCAGTTCTTC.

The rearrangement joins TRBV6-5 to TRBJ2-5, with D uncertain. Trimming removed 5 bases from V and 5 bases from J, with 15 bases in between. The CDR3 consists of 14 residues. In germline, CDR1 is MNHEY, CDR2 SVGAGI. CDR3 loop: CASSTQTGSETQYF. The DNA of the CDR3 is TGTGCCAGCAGTACCCAGACTGGTTCGGAGACCCAGTACTTC.

The chain links TRBV27 to TRBJ1-2; TRBD1 is a possible D gene (5 bases). Deletions cut 5 bases from V and 1 base from J, with 8 bases between. CDR3 length: 13 amino acids. Looked up from germline, CDR1 is MNHEY and CDR2 is SMNVEV (reference sequence). In nucleotides, the CDR3 is TGTGCCAGCAGTCGTGACAGTAACTATGGCTACACCTTC. Its protein is CASSRDSNYGYTF.

The chain employs TRBV4-1 and TRBJ2-3; 7 bases are shared with TRBD1. Germline-derived CDR1 and CDR2 are MGHRA and YSYEKL. With V trimmed by 2 bases and J by 1 base, 3 bases remained unmatched. This CDR3 has 15 residues. As DNA, the CDR3 is TGCGCCAGCAGCCAAAGTGGACAGGGCACAGATACGCAGTATTTT. Translated: CASSQSGQGTDTQYF.

This clone was detected only once. The chain is built from TRBV6-5 and TRBJ2-1, with 8 bases lining up with TRBD2. Looked up from germline, CDR1 is MNHEY and CDR2 is SVGAGI. J gave up 4 bases and V 4 bases, and 6 bases lay outside the gene matches. This CDR3 has 15 residues. CDR3 sequence (DNA): TGTGCCAGCAGTTTAGCGGGGCCTTATTACAATGAGCAGTTCTTC. This gives the protein CASSLAGPYYNEQFF.

This chain uses TRBV6-2 or TRBV6-3 with TRBJ2-3; 9 positions match TRBD2. The length of the CDR3 is 15 residues. The trim removed 2 bases at V and 3 bases at J, leaving 3 bases unmatched. Germline-derived CDR1 and CDR2 are MNHEY and SVGEGT. The CDR3 DNA reads TGTGCCAGCAGTTACGAGACTAGCGGAACAGATACGCAGTATTTT. This gives the protein CASSYETSGTDTQYF.

The V call is TRBV7-3, the J call TRBJ1-6; weak D call: TRBD1 (5 bases). Germline CDR1 and CDR2: SGHTA and FQGTGA. V dropped 1 base and J dropped 10 bases, with 14 bases sitting between them. CDR3 length: 15 amino acids. The CDR3 DNA sequence: TGTGCCAGCAGCTTAATCGGAGGGGCAGGCTCACCCCTCCACTTT. Protein sequence: CASSLIGGAGSPLHF.

The chain links TRBV10-2 to TRBJ1-4; a weak D match, TRBD1 (6 bases). Germline V gives CDR1 WSHSY, CDR2 SAAADI. This CDR3 spans 14 amino acids. V was cut by 6 bases and J by 4 bases, with 12 bases left in between. The CDR3 loop is CASRDSKLNEKLFF. The CDR3 coding sequence is TGCGCCAGCAGGGACAGTAAGCTTAATGAAAAACTGTTTTTT.

The V gene is TRBV5-1, the J gene TRBJ2-7, with D possibly matching TRBD1 (6 bases). The V gene's germline CDR1 is SGHRS and CDR2 YFSETQ. Trimming removed 0 bases at V and 5 bases at J, with 15 bases between. The CDR3 has 15 residues. CDR3 protein: CASSLATTYRDEQYF. CDR3 bases: TGCGCCAGCAGCTTGGCTACGACCTACAGGGACGAGCAGTACTTC. Full variable domain (rest looked up from reference TRBV5-1 and TRBJ2-7): KAGVTQTPRYLIKTRGQQVTLSCSPISGHRSVSWYQQTPGQGLQFLFEYFSETQRNKGNFPGRFSGRQFSNSRSEMNVSTLELGDSALYLCASSLATTYRDEQYFGPGTRLTVT.

The chain joins TRBV29-1 to TRBJ1-2; maybe TRBD1 (5 bases). Between the trimmed V and J ends, which lost 6 bases and 3 bases, there was a span of 17 bases. The germline V gene has CDR1 SQVTM and CDR2 ANQGSEA. The CDR3 sequence is 14 residues long. The CDR3, as DNA: TGCAGCGTCCTCGGGGGGGAAGGCGACTATGGCTACACCTTC. Amino acids: CSVLGGEGDYGYTF. The variable domain in full, completed from reference TRBV29-1 and TRBJ1-2, reads SAVISQKPSRDICQRGTSLTIQCQVDSQVTMMFWYRQQPGQSLTLIATANQGSEATYESGFVIDKFPISRPNLTFSTLTVSNMSPEDSSIYLCSVLGGEGDYGYTFGSGTRLTVV.

The chain uses TRBV24-1 and TRBJ2-3; 9 bases map to TRBD2. V was clipped by 7 bases and J by 6 bases; unmatched bases: 16. Looked up from germline, CDR1 is KGHDR and CDR2 is SFDVKD. The CDR3 is 17 residues long. This chain's CDR3 is CATSTWGEREASDTQYF. The CDR3 DNA sequence: TGTGCCACCAGCACCTGGGGCGAGCGGGAGGCCTCTGATACGCAGTATTTT.

This clone has only a few counts. This rearrangement joins TRBV7-9 to TRBJ1-1; unclear D gene. Trimming took 3 bases from V and 0 from J, leaving 5 bases between them. CDR1 and CDR2 (germline): SEHNR, FQNEAQ (reference sequence). This CDR3 has 13 residues. In DNA form, the CDR3 reads TGTGCCAGCAGCTTTACAGTGAACACTGAAGCTTTCTTT. Its protein product is CASSFTVNTEAFF.

V gene TRBV30 combines with J gene TRBJ1-4, with TRBD1 identical over 12 bases. The CDR3 is made up of 17 amino acids. V was clipped by 7 bases and J by 3 bases; unmatched bases: 12. Germline CDR1 reads GTSNPN; CDR2 reads SVGIG (reference sequence). CDR3 in amino acids: CAYSAGTGGRSNEKLFF. The CDR3 region has the DNA TGTGCCTACTCAGCCGGGACAGGGGGCCGGTCTAATGAAAAACTGTTTTTT.

The CDR3, as DNA: TGCGCCAGCAGCCAAGTTGTGAGCAGGCCTAACTATGGCTACACCTTC. This gives the protein CASSQVVSRPNYGYTF. This sequence joins TRBV4-1 and TRBJ1-2; D is undetermined. The CDR3 contains 16 residues. V dropped 1 base and J dropped 0 bases, with 12 bases sitting between them. The germline V gene has CDR1 MGHRA and CDR2 YSYEKL.

The CDR3 sequence is CASSEIGRDTEAFF. Here the CDR3 DNA reads TGTGCCAGCAGTGAAATAGGGAGGGACACTGAAGCTTTCTTT. The chain links TRBV2 to TRBJ1-1; no firm D call. The CDR3 runs 14 residues. Trimming took 2 bases from V and 3 from J, leaving 10 bases between them. The germline gives CDR1 SNHLY, CDR2 FYNNEI.

The chain couples TRBV11-2 to TRBJ1-1, with D uncertain. The ends were cut back, 5 bases at V and 1 base at J, with 11 bases in the middle. The CDR3 consists of 14 residues. Germline CDR1 is SGHAT and CDR2 is FQNNGV. This CDR3 reads CASSRLSRNTEAFF. CDR3 DNA: TGTGCCAGCAGCCGACTCAGCAGGAACACTGAAGCTTTCTTT.

CDR3 sequence (DNA): TGTGCCAGCAGTCAAACCTCGCCGCAGAATGAAAAACTGTTTTTT. It encodes CASSQTSPQNEKLFF. V gene TRBV6-5 combines with J gene TRBJ1-4; D gene unclear. The CDR3 consists of 15 residues. The V and J ends lost 5 bases and 5 bases respectively, with 15 bases between them. CDR1 is MNHEY, CDR2 SVGAGI, per germline.